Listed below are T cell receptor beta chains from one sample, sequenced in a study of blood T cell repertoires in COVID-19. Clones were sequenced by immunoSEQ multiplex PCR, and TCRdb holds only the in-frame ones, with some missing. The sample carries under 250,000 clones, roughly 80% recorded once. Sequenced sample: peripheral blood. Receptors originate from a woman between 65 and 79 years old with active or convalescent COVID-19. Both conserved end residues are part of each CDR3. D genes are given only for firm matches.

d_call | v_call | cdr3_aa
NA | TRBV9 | CASSVWASKPPSGNTIYF
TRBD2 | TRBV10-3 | CATRLAGGGNEQFF
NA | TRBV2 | CASRGSENSPLHF
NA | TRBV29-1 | CSVRSPTGYNEQFF
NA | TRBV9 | CASSVGQAGNYGYTF
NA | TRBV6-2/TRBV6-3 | CASSLARAAFF
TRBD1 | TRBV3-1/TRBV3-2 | CASSLLQGANTEAFF
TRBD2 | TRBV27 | CASHPGTRGLETQYF
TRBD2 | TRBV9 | CASSVAAGGLAGETQYF
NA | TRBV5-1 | CASTMEGTADEQYF
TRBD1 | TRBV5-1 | CASSSTGPYEQYF
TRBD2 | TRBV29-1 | CSVEEGWRGTSGLDEQFF
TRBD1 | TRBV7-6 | CASSPHPVSGQVMLETQYF
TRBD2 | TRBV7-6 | CASSSGGAPYEQYF
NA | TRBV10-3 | CATRVWDTNTGELFF
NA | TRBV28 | CASSFLTGLGGANVLTF
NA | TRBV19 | CASSQGPAQGQPQHF
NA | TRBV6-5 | CASTKELIYGYTF
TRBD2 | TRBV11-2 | CASSLGVAGGLQETQYF
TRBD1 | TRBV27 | CASSRTGSYEQYF
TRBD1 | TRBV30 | CAWRKQRGPNTEAFF
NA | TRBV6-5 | CASRGALGVDSPLHF
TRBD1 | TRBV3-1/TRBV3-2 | CASSQENRGETQYF
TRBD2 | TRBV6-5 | CASSYREGQETQYF
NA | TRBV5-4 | CASSFARGQTDTQYF
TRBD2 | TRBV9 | CASSVGQGLAGGLGTQYF
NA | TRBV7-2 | CASGQGSGNTIYF
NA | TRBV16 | CASSQSSPYEQYF
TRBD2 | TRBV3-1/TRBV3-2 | CASSQDPSGESSYNEQFF
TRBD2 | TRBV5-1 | CASSLGGSSYNEQFF
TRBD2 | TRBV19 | CASSRRLAGGSWKTQYF
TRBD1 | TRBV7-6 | CASSATGGVDTQYF
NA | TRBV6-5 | CASMRGGGSGNTIYF
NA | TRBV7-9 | CASSSTHRQEQYF
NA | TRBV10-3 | CAISDRDGANVLTF
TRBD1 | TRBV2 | CASTTGTGEEGYTF
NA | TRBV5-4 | CASSPLRTDGDEQFF
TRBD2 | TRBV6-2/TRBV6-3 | CASSYVLGLAGISGANVLTF
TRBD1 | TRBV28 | CASSPFRGLGAAGPQHF
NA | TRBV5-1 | CASSLVVQETQYF
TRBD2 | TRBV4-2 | CASSQLLAGGWNEQFF
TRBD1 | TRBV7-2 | CASSLEGTGGGYTF
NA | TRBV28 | CASSPWARGTQYF
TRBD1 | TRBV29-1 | CSVVGQGGDQPQHF
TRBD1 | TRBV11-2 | CASSLYHGTGINYGYTF
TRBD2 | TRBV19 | CASSGLRSGLASQEQFF
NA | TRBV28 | CASSLLRDEQYF
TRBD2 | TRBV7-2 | CASSRAGGSTSYEQYF
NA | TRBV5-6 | CASSLLRLGSEQFF
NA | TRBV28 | CASSLSGTGSTDTQYF